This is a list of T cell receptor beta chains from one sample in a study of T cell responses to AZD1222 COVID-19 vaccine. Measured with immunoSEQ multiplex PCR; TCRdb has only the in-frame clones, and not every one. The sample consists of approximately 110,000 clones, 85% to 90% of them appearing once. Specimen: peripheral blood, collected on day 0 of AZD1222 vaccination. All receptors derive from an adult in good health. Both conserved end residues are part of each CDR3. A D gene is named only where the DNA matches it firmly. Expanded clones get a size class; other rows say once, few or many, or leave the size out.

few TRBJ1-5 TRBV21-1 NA TGTGCCAGCAGCACGTACAGGGATCAGCCCCAGCATTTT CASSTYRDQPQHF
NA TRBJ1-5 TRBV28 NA TGTGCCAGCAGTCCAAATCCCCGTCAGCCCCAGCATTTT CASSPNPRQPQHF
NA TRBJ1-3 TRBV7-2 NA TGTGCCAGCAGCTTATTGGGCTCAGGAAACACCATATATTTT CASSLLGSGNTIYF
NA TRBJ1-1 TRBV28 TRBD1 TGTGCCAGCAGCCTGACAGGGAAAGCTTTCTTT CASSLTGKAFF
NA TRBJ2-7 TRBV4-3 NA TGCGCCAGCAGCCAAGATCTCTTCGGGGACTACGAGCAGTACTTC CASSQDLFGDYEQYF
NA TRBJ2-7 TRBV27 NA TGTGCCAGCAGTATACTCCCCGGTTGGGGAAGCTACGAGCAGTACTTC CASSILPGWGSYEQYF
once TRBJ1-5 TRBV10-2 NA TGCGCCAGCAGTGACCGGAATCAGCCCCAGCATTTT CASSDRNQPQHF
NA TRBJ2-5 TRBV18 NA TGTGCCAGCTCACCACCAGGAGGTGGGGAGACCCAGTACTTC CASSPPGGGETQYF
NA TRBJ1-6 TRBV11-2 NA TGTGCCAGCAGCTTAGATTCCAGGATGAATTCACCCCTCCACTTT CASSLDSRMNSPLHF
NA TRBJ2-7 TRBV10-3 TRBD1 TGTGCCATCAGTACCTCGGACAGGGGGAGACACGAGCAGTACTTC CAISTSDRGRHEQYF
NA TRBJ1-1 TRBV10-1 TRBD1 TGCGCCAGCAGCAAGGGACAGGGAAACACTGAAGCTTTCTTT CASSKGQGNTEAFF
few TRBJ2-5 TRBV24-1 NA TGTGCCACCAGTGATCCCGCAGGGGAGACCCAGTACTTC CATSDPAGETQYF
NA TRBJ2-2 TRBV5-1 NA TGCGCCAGCAGCTTTCGGGCGGGGTCATACACCGGGGAGCTGTTTTTT CASSFRAGSYTGELFF
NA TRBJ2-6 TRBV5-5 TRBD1 TGTGCCAGCAGCCTCCGGGACAGGGGCTCTGGGGCCAACGTCCTGACTTTC CASSLRDRGSGANVLTF